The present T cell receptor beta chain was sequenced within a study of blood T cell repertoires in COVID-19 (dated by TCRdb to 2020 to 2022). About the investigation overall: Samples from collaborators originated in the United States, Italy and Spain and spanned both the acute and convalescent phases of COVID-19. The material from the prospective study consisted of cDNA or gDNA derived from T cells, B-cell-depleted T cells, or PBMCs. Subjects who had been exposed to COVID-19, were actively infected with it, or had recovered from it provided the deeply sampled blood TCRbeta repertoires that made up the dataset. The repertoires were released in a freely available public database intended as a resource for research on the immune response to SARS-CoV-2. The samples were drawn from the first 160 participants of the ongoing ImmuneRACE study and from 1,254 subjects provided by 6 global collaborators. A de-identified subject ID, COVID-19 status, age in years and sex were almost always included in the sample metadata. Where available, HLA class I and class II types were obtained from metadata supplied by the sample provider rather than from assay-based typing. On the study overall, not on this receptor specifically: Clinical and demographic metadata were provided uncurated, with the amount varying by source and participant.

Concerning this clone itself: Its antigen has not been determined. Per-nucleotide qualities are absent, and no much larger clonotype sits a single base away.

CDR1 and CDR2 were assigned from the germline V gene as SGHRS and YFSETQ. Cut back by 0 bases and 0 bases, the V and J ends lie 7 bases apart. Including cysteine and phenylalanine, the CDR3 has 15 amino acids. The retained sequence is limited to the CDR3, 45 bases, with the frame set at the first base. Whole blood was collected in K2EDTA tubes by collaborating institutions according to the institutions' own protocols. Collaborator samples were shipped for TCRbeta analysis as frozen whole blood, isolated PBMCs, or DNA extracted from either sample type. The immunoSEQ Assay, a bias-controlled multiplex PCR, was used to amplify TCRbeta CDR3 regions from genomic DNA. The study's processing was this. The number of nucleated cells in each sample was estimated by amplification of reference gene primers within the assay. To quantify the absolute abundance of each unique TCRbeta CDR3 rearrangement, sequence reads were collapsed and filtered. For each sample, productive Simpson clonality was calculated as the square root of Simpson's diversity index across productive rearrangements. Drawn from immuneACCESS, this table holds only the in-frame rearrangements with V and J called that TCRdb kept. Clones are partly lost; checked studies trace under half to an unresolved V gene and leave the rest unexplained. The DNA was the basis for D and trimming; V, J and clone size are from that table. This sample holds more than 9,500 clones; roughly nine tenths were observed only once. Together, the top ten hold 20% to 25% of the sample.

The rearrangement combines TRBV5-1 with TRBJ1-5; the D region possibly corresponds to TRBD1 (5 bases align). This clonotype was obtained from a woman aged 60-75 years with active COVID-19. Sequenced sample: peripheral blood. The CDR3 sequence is CASSLEDSSNQPQHF. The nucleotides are TGCGCCAGCAGCTTGGAAGACAGTAGCAATCAGCCCCAGCATTTT.